These T cell receptor beta chains were read from a single sample in a study of control samples from healthy donors and cancer patients. Clones were read by immunoSEQ multiplex PCR, and TCRdb kept only the in-frame ones, dropping some. In the table there are about 110,000 clones, roughly 90% of which are singletons. Sequenced input: PBMCs. The receptors derive from a woman in her sixties with lung cancer. Each CDR3 is given with its conserved first and last residue. Each record gives: clone size, V gene, D gene, J gene, CDR3 protein, CDR3 DNA. The D gene is left open where the match is weak. Where a row states a size, it is once, few, many or the class of an expanded clone; other rows omit it.

>-|TRBV5-1|-|TRBJ2-5
CASSLNLASGLQTQYF
TGCGCCAGCAGCTTGAATTTGGCCAGTGGGCTTCAGACCCAGTACTTC
>-|TRBV6-5|-|TRBJ1-5
CASSLNSGGHQPQHF
TGTGCCAGCAGTTTAAATAGCGGGGGGCATCAGCCCCAGCATTTT
>-|TRBV6-2/TRBV6-3|-|TRBJ1-1
CASSDPDRLEAFF
TGTGCCAGCAGCGACCCTGACAGGCTTGAAGCTTTCTTT
>-|TRBV6-2/TRBV6-3|TRBD1|TRBJ1-2
CASRPGTGGYGYTF
TGTGCCAGCAGACCTGGGACAGGGGGCTATGGCTACACCTTC
>once|TRBV19|TRBD1|TRBJ1-2
CASKNRGVAPNYGYTF
TGTGCCAGTAAAAACAGGGGAGTCGCCCCTAACTATGGCTACACCTTC
>-|TRBV9|-|TRBJ1-2
CASSVAGRGDGYTF
TGTGCCAGCAGCGTAGCGGGAAGGGGCGATGGCTACACCTTC
>few|TRBV5-3|TRBD1|TRBJ2-7
CARNRGYEQYF
TGTGCCCGAAACAGGGGCTACGAGCAGTACTTC
>-|TRBV7-9|-|TRBJ1-3
CASSSGEGNTIYF
TGTGCCAGCAGCTCAGGGGAAGGAAACACCATATATTTT
>once|TRBV3-1/TRBV3-2|TRBD2|TRBJ2-5
CASSKPPGGQETQYF
TGTGCCAGCAGCAAACCGCCGGGGGGCCAAGAGACCCAGTACTTC
>-|TRBV19|-|TRBJ1-2
CASSRQALLGYTF
TGTGCCAGTAGCAGACAGGCCCTCCTAGGCTACACCTTC
>-|TRBV12-1|-|TRBJ2-1
CASSFVQREGLGNEQFF
TGTGCCAGCAGCTTTGTGCAGCGGGAGGGCCTGGGGAATGAGCAGTTCTTC
>-|TRBV7-2|TRBD2|TRBJ2-3
CASSRGSADTQYF
TGTGCCAGCAGCCGCGGGAGTGCAGATACGCAGTATTTT
>-|TRBV4-2|TRBD1|TRBJ1-1
CASSLDSGTGLYTEAFF
TGTGCCAGCAGCCTCGATTCCGGGACAGGACTTTACACTGAAGCTTTCTTT
>-|TRBV28|TRBD1|TRBJ1-3
CASSLMGQSSSGNTIYF
TGTGCCAGCAGTCTTATGGGACAGTCCAGCTCTGGAAACACCATATATTTT
>-|TRBV11-2|TRBD2|TRBJ2-1
CASSLRRLRDYLNNEQFF
TGTGCCAGCAGCTTAAGGCGATTGCGGGACTACCTAAACAATGAGCAGTTCTTC
>-|TRBV14|-|TRBJ1-6
CASSQGPGQGEGSPLHF
TGTGCCAGCAGCCAAGGGCCAGGCCAAGGGGAAGGTTCACCCCTCCACTTT
>-|TRBV6-1|-|TRBJ1-6
CASSDQGNPSPLHF
TGTGCCAGCAGTGATCAGGGGAACCCTTCACCCCTCCACTTT
>-|TRBV5-1|TRBD2|TRBJ2-5
CASSLKPGLAGGPQETQYF
TGCGCCAGCAGCCTGAAGCCTGGACTAGCGGGAGGTCCACAAGAGACCCAGTACTTC
>-|TRBV2|TRBD1|TRBJ2-1
CASSETGAYNEQFF
TGTGCCAGCAGTGAAACAGGGGCCTACAATGAGCAGTTCTTC
>-|TRBV29-1|TRBD1|TRBJ1-2
CSVVPDRGIYYGYTF
TGCAGCGTTGTCCCGGACAGGGGGATTTACTATGGCTACACCTTC
>-|TRBV25-1|TRBD1|TRBJ1-5
CASSDEDRDDQPQHF
TGTGCCAGCAGTGACGAGGACAGGGACGATCAGCCCCAGCATTTT
>-|TRBV24-1|TRBD2|TRBJ2-1
CATSDHPVSGASYNEQFF
TGTGCCACCAGTGATCACCCGGTTAGCGGGGCTTCCTACAATGAGCAGTTCTTC
>-|TRBV10-3|TRBD1|TRBJ2-7
CAISPGTGSSYEQYF
TGTGCCATCAGCCCCGGGACAGGGAGCTCCTACGAGCAGTACTTC
>-|TRBV21-1|-|TRBJ2-6
CASKDPRGPISGANVLTF
TGTGCCAGCAAAGATCCCAGGGGCCCTATCTCTGGGGCCAACGTCCTGACTTTC
>-|TRBV3-1/TRBV3-2|TRBD1|TRBJ1-2
CASSFRDREGQGYTF
TGTGCCAGCAGCTTCCGGGACAGGGAAGGTCAAGGCTACACCTTC
>-|TRBV13|-|TRBJ2-7
CASSPQFAGSYEQYF
TGTGCCAGCAGCCCCCAATTCGCAGGGTCCTACGAGCAGTACTTC
>-|TRBV6-5|-|TRBJ1-1
CATRRGNTEAFF
TGTGCCACCCGGAGGGGGAACACTGAAGCTTTCTTT
>-|TRBV6-5|-|TRBJ1-5
CATSLGYNQPQHF
TGTGCCACCTCCCTGGGATATAATCAGCCCCAGCATTTT
>-|TRBV12-3/TRBV12-4|TRBD1|TRBJ1-2
CASGTTGVYGYTF
TGTGCCAGCGGAACCACAGGGGTCTATGGCTACACCTTC
>once|TRBV5-1|TRBD1|TRBJ2-7
CASSLGSGQSSYEQYF
TGCGCCAGCAGCTTGGGGTCGGGACAGAGTTCCTACGAGCAGTACTTC
>few|TRBV24-1|-|TRBJ2-3
CATSDNDAEGLTGTQYF
TGTGCCACCAGTGACAACGATGCGGAGGGCCTCACCGGTACGCAGTATTTT
>-|TRBV6-6|-|TRBJ2-3
CASRFPPDTQYF
TGTGCCAGCCGTTTTCCTCCGGATACGCAGTATTTT
>-|TRBV7-8|-|TRBJ2-3
CASSLGYTDTQYF
TGTGCCAGCAGCTTAGGATACACAGATACGCAGTATTTT
>once|TRBV5-6|-|TRBJ1-2
CASSPGGGRWGYTF
TGTGCCAGCAGCCCGGGCGGGGGGCGATGGGGCTACACCTTC
>-|TRBV11-2|-|TRBJ2-2
CASSLAGTMTGELFF
TGTGCCAGCAGCTTAGCCGGGACAATGACCGGGGAGCTGTTTTTT
>-|TRBV6-2/TRBV6-3|-|TRBJ2-3
CASSADRITDTQYF
TGTGCCAGCAGTGCCGACAGAATCACAGATACGCAGTATTTT
>-|TRBV13|TRBD2|TRBJ2-7
CASSLGRVAGSYEQYF
TGTGCCAGCAGCTTGGGACGTGTAGCGGGATCCTACGAGCAGTACTTC
>-|TRBV3-1/TRBV3-2|-|TRBJ2-2
CASSQRGGVNTGELFF
TGTGCCAGCAGCCAAAGAGGAGGGGTGAACACCGGGGAGCTGTTTTTT
>-|TRBV4-2|TRBD1|TRBJ1-2
CASSRPGTDYGYTF
TGTGCCAGCAGCCGTCCCGGGACAGACTATGGCTACACCTTC
>once|TRBV27|TRBD1|TRBJ1-2
CASSSDRGDYGYTF
TGTGCCAGCAGTTCGGACAGGGGGGACTATGGCTACACCTTC
>-|TRBV7-2|-|TRBJ1-6
CASSLDENSPLHF
TGTGCCAGCAGCTTAGACGAAAATTCACCCCTCCACTTT
>-|TRBV7-2|TRBD1|TRBJ1-1
CASSPTTGGPAGTEAFF
TGTGCCAGCAGCCCCACCACAGGGGGCCCGGCGGGGACTGAAGCTTTCTTT
>-|TRBV5-1|TRBD1|TRBJ1-2
CASSLGTGTGMSYGYTF
TGCGCCAGCAGCTTGGGAACGGGGACAGGGATGTCCTATGGCTACACCTTC
>-|TRBV12-3/TRBV12-4|-|TRBJ2-1
CASSLAPGNEQFF
TGTGCCAGCAGTTTAGCGCCCGGCAATGAGCAGTTCTTC
>-|TRBV9|TRBD1|TRBJ1-2
CASTWGQGEGKLSGYTF
TGTGCCAGCACCTGGGGACAGGGGGAAGGGAAATTAAGTGGCTACACCTTC
>-|TRBV7-8|TRBD1|TRBJ1-5
CASSLAGQGKQPQHF
TGTGCCAGCAGCTTAGCGGGACAGGGCAAACAGCCCCAGCATTTT
>-|TRBV5-1|TRBD1|TRBJ1-4
CASSSSISGTGNEKLFF
TGCGCCAGCAGCTCCTCCATATCCGGGACAGGGAATGAAAAACTGTTTTTT
>-|TRBV27|TRBD1|TRBJ1-5
CASSSRQGVYQPQHF
TGTGCCAGCAGTTCCAGACAGGGGGTGTATCAGCCCCAGCATTTT
>-|TRBV5-1|TRBD1|TRBJ1-2
CASRLGADRGNGYTF
TGCGCCAGCAGATTGGGGGCGGACAGGGGGAATGGCTACACCTTC
>once|TRBV19|TRBD1|TRBJ2-1
CASSIGAGGWTNYNEQFF
TGTGCCAGTAGTATTGGGGCAGGGGGCTGGACGAACTACAATGAGCAGTTCTTC
>-|TRBV14|-|TRBJ1-1
CASSQDTGNTEAFF
TGTGCCAGCAGCCAAGACACAGGGAACACTGAAGCTTTCTTT
>-|TRBV3-1/TRBV3-2|-|TRBJ2-1
CASSQGLVLTDEQFF
TGTGCCAGCAGCCAAGGACTCGTGTTGACGGACGAGCAGTTCTTC
>few|TRBV5-4|TRBD1|TRBJ1-1
CASNPGTGSVNTEAFF
TGTGCCAGCAACCCCGGGACAGGGAGCGTGAACACTGAAGCTTTCTTT
>-|TRBV7-2|-|TRBJ1-4
CASSSQLYEKLFF
TGTGCCAGCAGCTCTCAGTTGTATGAAAAACTGTTTTTT
>-|TRBV2|-|TRBJ1-6
CASSEGEGNSPLHF
TGTGCCAGCAGTGAAGGGGAGGGTAATTCACCCCTCCACTTT
>-|TRBV7-9|-|TRBJ2-7
CASSLVLGSYEQYF
TGTGCCAGCAGCTTAGTGCTCGGCTCCTACGAGCAGTACTTC
>-|TRBV7-3|TRBD2|TRBJ2-7
CASSRTSNYEQYF
TGTGCCAGCAGCCGGACTAGCAACTACGAGCAGTACTTC
>-|TRBV4-1|-|TRBJ1-1
CASSQVGAENTEAFF
TGCGCCAGCAGCCAAGTGGGGGCAGAGAACACTGAAGCTTTCTTT